Below, 14 T cell receptor beta chains from the same sample are listed, as sequenced in a study of somatic mutations in cytotoxic T cells in rheumatoid arthritis. The assay was immunoSEQ multiplex PCR, and TCRdb's table has in-frame clones only and misses some. The data hold about 9,200 clones, with 60% to 80% observed a single time. The specimen sequenced was CD8+ T cells sorted from blood. The receptor source for this set is an adult with rheumatoid arthritis.

CDR3 sequence: CASSESSGTNEKLFF. The CDR3 DNA follows: TGTGCCAGCAGTGAATCGAGTGGGACTAATGAAAAACTGTTTTTT. V gene TRBV6-1 combines with J gene TRBJ1-4; no firm D call. This CDR3 has 15 amino acids. Trimming pared 2 bases from V and 2 bases from J, leaving 9 bases between. Germline CDR1 reads MNHNS; CDR2 reads SASEGT.

CDR3 region: CASSLVSPDTQYF. CDR3 sequence (DNA): TGTGCCAGCAGCTTAGTTAGCCCAGATACGCAGTATTTT. J is TRBJ2-3 and V is TRBV7-2; D gene unclear. The length of the CDR3 is 13 residues. The germline CDR1 and CDR2 sequences are SGHTA and FQGNSA. The V and J ends lost 1 base and 4 bases respectively, with 6 bases between them.

The chain is built from TRBV6-6 and TRBJ2-7; D is unclear. The germline gives CDR1 MNHNY, CDR2 SVGAGI (reference sequence). The CDR3 is 12 amino acids. V shed 0 bases and J shed 5 bases, with 5 bases lying between them. CDR3 in DNA: TGTGCCAGCAGTTACTCGGTCCACGAGCAGTACTTC. Residues: CASSYSVHEQYF.

This clone was found once. The chain links TRBV27 to TRBJ1-5; 7 bases map to TRBD1. Germline V gene lookup returns CDR1 MNHEY and CDR2 SMNVEV (reference sequence). V was pared by 6 bases and J by 6 bases, with 8 bases of the junction left unmatched. CDR3 length equals 14 residues. DNA for the CDR3: TGTGCCAGCAGGGAGACAGGGTCAGGTCAGCCCCAGCATTTT. This gives the protein CASRETGSGQPQHF.

The chain is built from TRBV21-1 and TRBJ2-3; no DNA check was done on the table's D call, TRBD2. TRBV21-1 is termed a pseudogene. The CDR3 has 12 amino acids. The CDR3 protein is CASTLGGPGQYF. In DNA, the CDR3 is TGTGCCAGCACCCTCGGGGGACCCGGCCAGTATTTT.

The chain combines TRBV27 with TRBJ2-7; 8 bases are shared with TRBD1. V gave up 3 bases and J gave up 5 bases; unmatched junction bases: 3. Per germline, CDR1 MNHEY and CDR2 SMNVEV (reference sequence). The length of the CDR3 is 13 residues. As DNA, the CDR3 is TGTGCCAGCAGTTTGCCAGGGGGCCACGAGCAGTACTTC. Translated, it gives CASSLPGGHEQYF.

This clone was detected a few times. The rearrangement uses TRBV6-1 and TRBJ2-7; D is unclear. The CDR3 is 13 residues long. Germline CDR1 is MNHNS and CDR2 is SASEGT. V lost 4 bases to trimming and J lost 1 base, with 8 bases between them. The CDR3 DNA reads as TGTGCCAGCAGTGTGGGCCAATCCTACGAGCAGTACTTC. It specifies CASSVGQSYEQYF.

The CDR3 is CASSPSGGSPYEQYF. CDR3 nucleotide sequence: TGTGCCAGCAGCCCCAGCGGAGGTAGCCCCTACGAGCAGTACTTC. V is TRBV9 and J is TRBJ2-7; D is possibly TRBD2 (5 bases). The CDR3 extends over 15 amino acids. CDR1 SGDLS and CDR2 YYNGEE come from the germline V gene. Trimming took 4 bases from V and 2 from J, leaving 16 bases between them.

This chain connects TRBV28 to TRBJ2-2; 7 bases are a match to TRBD2. Germline-derived CDR1 and CDR2 are MDHEN and SYDVKM. The CDR3 is 17 residues long. Trimming removed 6 bases from V and 4 bases from J; junction bases left unmatched: 14. CDR3 DNA: TGTGCCAGCAGCACCCCCGGGGGGTCGCGAGTCACCGGGGAGCTGTTTTTT. It specifies CASSTPGGSRVTGELFF.

The chain joins TRBV4-1 to TRBJ2-3, with 9 bases lining up with TRBD1. The J segment lost 4 bases and the V segment lost 0 bases, leaving 5 bases of the junction unmatched. The germline CDR1 and CDR2 sequences are MGHRA and YSYEKL. The CDR3 totals 16 residues. The CDR3 sequence: CASSQEGTGSADTQYF. The CDR3 DNA reads as TGCGCCAGCAGCCAAGAGGGGACAGGGAGCGCAGATACGCAGTATTTT.

The chain carries TRBV6-1 and TRBJ1-4; D gene unclear. With 6 bases removed from V and 7 bases from J, the gap between germline ends came to 9 bases. The CDR3 spans 12 residues. CDR1 and CDR2 from the germline V gene are MNHNS and SASEGT. CDR3: CASSAFFEKLFF. The DNA of the CDR3 is TGTGCCAGCAGCGCCTTTTTTGAAAAACTGTTTTTT.

The chain recombines TRBV28 with TRBJ1-5; 7 bases map to TRBD1. V lost 5 bases, J lost 6 bases, and 7 bases stayed unmatched. This CDR3 region has 14 residues. Germline loops: CDR1 MDHEN, CDR2 SYDVKM. CDR3 sequence reads: CASSIDREGQPQHF. CDR3 DNA: TGTGCCAGCAGTATCGACAGGGAAGGTCAGCCCCAGCATTTT.

The J gene is TRBJ2-1, the V gene TRBV5-8, with a weak D call TRBD1 (5 bases). V shed 4 bases and J shed 8 bases, with 16 bases lying between them. The CDR3 runs 14 residues. Germline-derived CDR1 and CDR2 are SGHTS and YDEGEE. CDR3 DNA: TGTGCCAGCAGCCGCCCAGGGATCCTCGATGAGCAGTTCTTC. This sequence encodes CASSRPGILDEQFF.

V gene TRBV9 combines with J gene TRBJ2-7; no firm D call. This CDR3 contains 14 residues. Trimming removed 0 bases from V and 1 base from J, with 8 bases in between. Germline CDR1 is SGDLS and CDR2 is YYNGEE. The CDR3 DNA reads TGTGCCAGCAGCGTAGGGGTGGGTTCCTACGAGCAGTACTTC. Translating it yields CASSVGVGSYEQYF. Full variable domain (outside the CDR3, taken from reference TRBV9 and TRBJ2-7): DSGVTQTPKHLITATGQRVTLRCSPRSGDLSVYWYQQSLDQGLQFLIQYYNGEERAKGNILERFSAQQFPDLHSELNLSSLELGDSALYFCASSVGVGSYEQYFGPGTRLTVT.